Included here is one T cell receptor beta chain sequence, with context. The antigen is unknown. This specimen comes from a study of shared clonotypes between healthy human individuals. Per germline, CDR1 MNHEY and CDR2 SMNVEV (reference sequence). After removal of 4 bases from V and 2 bases from J, the junction contained 10 bases not matched to a gene. The CDR3 loop spans 17 amino acids. The naive CD8 population came from CD45RO-negative cells selected for CCR7, without terminally differentiated effector memory CD45RA+ cells. Findings and limits, study-wide: Rarefaction demonstrated incomplete sorted-subset sequencing despite large depth. Naive CD4 clonotypes overlapped across several donors at approximately 4.5%.

The input for sorted-subset replicate PCRs was approximately 210 ng DNA, 25,000 to 30,000 T cell genomes. Method: immunoSEQ multiplex PCR; TCRdb's copy keeps in-frame clones and lacks some. The sample has about 2.1 million clones, 80% to 95% seen once. The receptor was derived from a young man in good health. Some clones in this sample may be carry-over from other donors' samples. The chain joins TRBV27 to TRBJ2-7; the match to TRBD1 covers 11 bases. Specimen: naive CD8+ T cells from PBMCs. The CDR3 DNA reads as TGTGCCAGCAGTTCCCAGGACCCGGGACAGGGGGCCTACGAGCAGTACTTC. Its protein product is CASSSQDPGQGAYEQYF.